These 23 T cell receptor beta chains were sequenced from one sample in a study of identical twins. TCRdb redid the calling of the 5' RACE reads with MiXCR, one entry per CDR3 protein. Of about 210,000 distinct CDR3 sequences listed, less than 9.5% are singletons. The sample was memory (CD45RO+) T cells sorted from blood. The receptors were sampled from a woman between 18 and 29 years old in good health.

This clonotype came up a few times. The chain combines TRBV4-2 with TRBJ1-2; possible D gene TRBD1, 5 bases. CDR1 and CDR2 from the germline V gene are LGHNA and YNFKEQ. This CDR3 spans 16 amino acids. Trimming stripped 0 bases from V and 3 bases from J, with 14 bases between. The CDR3 sequence: CASSQDKGRADYGYTF. The CDR3 nucleotides are TGTGCCAGCAGCCAAGATAAGGGCAGGGCGGACTATGGCTACACCTTC.

The V gene is TRBV11-3, the J gene TRBJ2-1; D possibly uses TRBD1 or TRBD2 (5 bases each). Germline V gene sequence: CDR1 SGHNT, CDR2 YENEEA. Trimming removed 7 bases from V and 8 bases from J, with 15 bases in between. The CDR3 sequence is 13 residues long. The CDR3 reads CASTSFRDDEQFF. The CDR3 DNA is TGTGCCAGCACCTCTTTCAGGGACGATGAGCAGTTCTTC.

This clonotype was seen ten or more times. CDR3 loop: CSARLGDRDSQPQHF. Written as DNA, the CDR3 is TGCAGTGCTAGATTAGGTGATAGGGACAGTCAGCCCCAGCATTTT. This chain connects TRBV20-1 to TRBJ1-5; 7 bases are a match to TRBD1. V lost 2 bases, J lost 6 bases, and 10 bases stayed unmatched. CDR3 length equals 15 residues. Per germline, CDR1 DFQATT and CDR2 SNEGSKA (reference sequence).

This chain connects TRBV11-2 to TRBJ1-6, with 9 bases lining up with TRBD1. With 5 bases clipped from V and 0 bases from J, the junction kept 8 bases outside the gene matches. This CDR3 has 18 residues. CDR1 is SGHAT and CDR2 is FQNNGV in the germline V gene. CDR3 nucleotides: TGTGCCAGCAGCCTTAGACAGGGGGGAAGCTCCTATAATTCACCCCTCCACTTT. It codes for CASSLRQGGSSYNSPLHF.

This clonotype showed up just a few times. The DNA for the CDR3 is TGTGCCAGCAGTTACCCTGGGGTAGCGGGATACACCGGGGAGCTGTTTTTT. Its translation: CASSYPGVAGYTGELFF. This rearrangement joins TRBV6-5 to TRBJ2-2; 8 bases are shared with TRBD2. Trimming took 2 bases from V and 3 from J; bases not matched to a gene: 8. Germline V lookup: CDR1 MNHEY, CDR2 SVGAGI. The CDR3 is 17 residues long.

This chain joins TRBV5-1 and TRBJ1-6; possibly TRBD1 for D (5 bases). The CDR3 is 13 residues long. Germline loops: CDR1 SGHRS, CDR2 YFSETQ. The V end lost 0 bases, the J end lost 14 bases, and 12 bases lay between the germline ends. CDR3: CASSLEEGTTLHF. As DNA, the CDR3 is TGCGCCAGCAGCTTGGAGGAGGGGACGACCCTCCACTTT.

The chain uses TRBV7-2 and TRBJ1-1, with D unresolved. The CDR3 is 15 residues long. V lost 0 bases and J lost 0, with 8 bases in between. Germline loops: CDR1 SGHTA, CDR2 FQGNSA. CDR3 protein: CASSLAVTLNTEAFF. The DNA for the CDR3 is TGTGCCAGCAGCTTAGCAGTGACTTTGAACACTGAAGCTTTCTTT.

This clonotype has ten or more counts. The rearrangement links TRBV20-1 to TRBJ2-7, with TRBD2 matching 7 bases. Germline CDR1 and CDR2: DFQATT and SNEGSKA (reference sequence). V was pared by 5 bases and J by 2 bases, with 3 bases of the junction left unmatched. CDR3 length: 12 residues. The CDR3 region has the DNA TGCAGTGCTCCTAGCGGAGCCTACGAGCAGTACTTC. As protein: CSAPSGAYEQYF.

This clonotype was seen only a few times. V and J are TRBV4-2 and TRBJ2-3; D could derive from TRBD1 or TRBD2 (5 bases each). CDR3 length: 17 residues. Germline loops: CDR1 LGHNA, CDR2 YNFKEQ. V lost 4 bases to trimming and J lost 6 bases, with 23 bases between them. Here the CDR3 DNA reads TGTGCCAGCAGCCCCGGCCGGGGAGAGGGGTTGGGGGATACGCAGTATTTT. Protein product: CASSPGRGEGLGDTQYF.

This clonotype was recorded a few times. The chain recombines TRBV18 with TRBJ2-7; D unresolved. The CDR3 is 11 residues long. Germline lookup yields CDR1 KGHSH and CDR2 LQKENI. Between the trimmed V and J ends, which lost 4 bases and 7 bases, there was a span of 8 bases. The CDR3 loop is CASSHKREQYF. The DNA of the CDR3 is TGTGCCAGCTCACACAAGAGGGAGCAGTACTTC.

The J gene is TRBJ1-1, the V gene TRBV12-3 or TRBV12-4; a possible D gene is TRBD1 (6 bases). Deletions cut 5 bases from V and 6 bases from J, with 13 bases between. There are 13 residues in the CDR3. The DNA of the CDR3 is TGTGCCAGCAGTCCACAGGGTTTAGCTGAAGCTTTCTTT. It yields the protein CASSPQGLAEAFF.

This clonotype has more than one count but fewer than ten. The chain couples TRBV10-3 to TRBJ2-7, with D uncertain. The CDR3 consists of 14 residues. V was cut by 3 bases and J by 5 bases, with 14 bases left in between. Germline V gene data show CDR1 as ENHRY and CDR2 as SYGVKD. The CDR3 DNA is TGTGCCATCAGTGACAGCCAAATGGGCCACGAGCAGTACTTC. It codes for CAISDSQMGHEQYF.

In its sample, this clonotype was seen many times. The chain employs TRBV3-1 and TRBJ1-1; D uncertain. Germline loops: CDR1 LGHDT, CDR2 YNNKEL (reference sequence). The CDR3 spans 12 residues. V lost 3 bases and J lost 3, with 5 bases in between. For the CDR3, the DNA is TGTGCCAGCAGCCAGGCTGACACTGAAGCTTTCTTT. Translating it yields CASSQADTEAFF.

This clonotype showed up many times. The chain joins TRBV29-1 to TRBJ2-5; D remains ambiguous. The CDR3 covers 11 residues. V dropped 4 bases and J dropped 2 bases, with 5 bases sitting between them. Germline CDR1 reads SQVTM; CDR2 reads ANQGSEA. Written as DNA, the CDR3 is TGCAGCGTTGGACTGCAAGAGACCCAGTACTTC. Translated: CSVGLQETQYF.

This clonotype has just a few counts. This chain links TRBV20-1 with TRBJ2-3; TRBD2 agrees at 11 bases. The CDR3 contains 16 residues. The V and J ends lost 4 bases and 2 bases, in that order; junction bases with no gene match: 8. The germline gives CDR1 DFQATT, CDR2 SNEGSKA (reference sequence). The CDR3 spells CSATDLAGGYTDTQYF. For the CDR3, the DNA is TGCAGTGCTACGGATCTAGCGGGGGGCTACACAGATACGCAGTATTTT.

This clonotype was seen at least ten times. A junction boundary mismatches the germline segment, possibly from a read error. The chain employs TRBV5-6 and TRBJ2-7; the D is unclear. This CDR3 region has 15 residues. Looked up from germline, CDR1 is SGHDT and CDR2 is YYEEEE. In DNA form, the CDR3 reads TGTGCCAGCAGCTTGAGTTTCACAAACTCCGACGAGCAGTACTTC. This gives the protein CASSLSFTNSDEQYF.

V usage is TRBV11-2 and J usage is TRBJ2-3; D is undetermined. The germline V gene has CDR1 SGHAT and CDR2 FQNNGV. Trimming left V 2 bases short and J 1 base short, with 13 bases between. CDR3 length: 16 amino acids. This chain's CDR3 is CASSLRPALGTDTQYF. In DNA form, the CDR3 reads TGTGCCAGCAGCTTAAGGCCCGCGTTGGGCACAGATACGCAGTATTTT.

This clonotype was counted a few times. The gene calls are TRBV9 and TRBJ1-3, with no clear D. This CDR3 comprises 15 residues. Germline CDR1 SGDLS, CDR2 YYNGEE. The V end lost 0 bases, the J end lost 0 bases, and 7 bases lay between the germline ends. CDR3 loop: CASSVGVSSGNTIYF. CDR3 in DNA: TGTGCCAGCAGCGTAGGTGTGTCCTCTGGAAACACCATATATTTT.

The CDR3 bases are TGTGCCAGCAGCTTAGCCGGACTAGCGGTGGAGACCCAGTACTTC. Its translation: CASSLAGLAVETQYF. The chain recombines TRBV7-2 with TRBJ2-5; 10 bases agree with TRBD2. The CDR3 covers 15 residues. CDR1 SGHTA and CDR2 FQGNSA come from the germline V gene. With 0 bases clipped from V and 5 bases from J, the junction kept 3 bases outside the gene matches.

This clonotype turned up a few times. This chain connects TRBV6-2 or TRBV6-3 to TRBJ2-2; no definite D call. The CDR3 length is 14 residues. V lost 6 bases, J lost 3 bases, and 11 bases lay in between. In germline, CDR1 is MNHEY, CDR2 SVGEGT. CDR3 coding DNA: TGTGCCAGCAGAGGGATTACTCACACCGGGGAGCTGTTTTTT. Residues: CASRGITHTGELFF.

This clonotype was seen many times. J is TRBJ2-3 and V is TRBV5-1, with TRBD2 as a possible D gene (6 bases). Germline values: CDR1 SGHRS, CDR2 YFSETQ. V lost 4 bases and J 2 bases, leaving 20 bases between the germline ends. The CDR3 extends over 17 amino acids. The CDR3 sequence is CASSKTSSGSPTDTQYF. For the CDR3, the DNA is TGCGCCAGCAGCAAAACTAGTAGCGGTTCCCCCACAGATACGCAGTATTTT.

In its sample, this clonotype was seen a few times. V usage is TRBV5-1 and J usage is TRBJ2-6; D is uncertain. CDR3 length equals 13 residues. The V gene's germline CDR1 is SGHRS and CDR2 YFSETQ. V lost 7 bases to trimming and J lost 2 bases, with 7 bases between them. Written as DNA, the CDR3 is TGCGCCAGCGACTCAACTGGGGCCAACGTCCTGACTTTC. This translates into CASDSTGANVLTF.

V and J are TRBV27 and TRBJ2-6, with a weak D call TRBD1 (6 bases). Trimming shortened V by 5 bases and J by 12 bases, and 14 bases separated the two germline ends. This CDR3 is built from 13 residues. Germline assignment: CDR1 MNHEY and CDR2 SMNVEV (reference sequence). The CDR3 bases are TGTGCCAGCAGTCTACAGGGCTTTGGCGTCCTGACTTTC. Amino acids: CASSLQGFGVLTF.